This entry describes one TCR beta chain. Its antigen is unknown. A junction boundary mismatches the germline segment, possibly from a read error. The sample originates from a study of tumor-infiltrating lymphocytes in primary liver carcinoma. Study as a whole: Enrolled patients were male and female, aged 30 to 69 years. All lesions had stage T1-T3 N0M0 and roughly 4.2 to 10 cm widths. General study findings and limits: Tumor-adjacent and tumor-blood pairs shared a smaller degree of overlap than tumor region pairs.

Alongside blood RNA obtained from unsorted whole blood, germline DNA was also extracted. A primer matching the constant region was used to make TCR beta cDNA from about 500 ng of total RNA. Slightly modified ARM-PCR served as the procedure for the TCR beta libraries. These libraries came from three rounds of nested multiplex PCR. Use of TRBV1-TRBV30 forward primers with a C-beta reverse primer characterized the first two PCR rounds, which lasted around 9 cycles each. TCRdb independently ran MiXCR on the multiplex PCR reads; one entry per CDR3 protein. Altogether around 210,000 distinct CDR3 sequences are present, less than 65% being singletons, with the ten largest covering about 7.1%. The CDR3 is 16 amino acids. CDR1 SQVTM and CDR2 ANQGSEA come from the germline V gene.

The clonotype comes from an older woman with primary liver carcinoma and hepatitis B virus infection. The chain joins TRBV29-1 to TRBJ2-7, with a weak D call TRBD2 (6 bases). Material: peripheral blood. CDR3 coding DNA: TGCAGCATTGCAAGGGCTAGCGACACCTACTCCTACGAGCAGTATTTC. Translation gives CSIARASDTYSYEQYF.